This passage covers 23 T cell receptor beta chains from one sample sequenced in a study of response to subunit inactivated influenza vaccine. TCRdb reanalysed the RT-PCR reads using MiXCR and keeps one entry per CDR3 protein. The sample lists roughly 290,000 distinct CDR3 sequences; 21% were seen once. Sequences were derived from PBMCs from blood, sampled approximately 22 months after vaccination. All receptors derive from a man between 50 and 70 years old who received an inactivated influenza vaccine.

This clonotype showed up many times. This chain links TRBV9 with TRBJ1-2; D is ambiguous. The CDR3 has 14 residues. V was trimmed by 9 bases and J by 9 bases, leaving 24 bases between them. Per the germline V gene, CDR1 is SGDLS and CDR2 is YYNGEE. The CDR3, as DNA: TGTGCCATTTTCACAGCCTCTAACTATGTTAGCTACACCTTC. Protein: CAIFTASNYVSYTF.

The chain has TRBV7-6 and TRBJ2-3, with TRBD2 matching 9 bases. Losses at the gene ends were 2 bases for V and 2 bases for J; bases not matched to a gene: 14. CDR3 length: 19 amino acids. Per the germline V gene, CDR1 is SGHVS and CDR2 is FNYEAQ. For the CDR3, the DNA is TGTGCCAGCAGCTTAAATAGCGGGAGCTTCCCCCACTTCACAGATACGCAGTATTTT. It specifies CASSLNSGSFPHFTDTQYF.

This clonotype was observed once. V and J are TRBV7-9 and TRBJ2-5; 11 positions match TRBD1. CDR3 size: 16 residues. J was trimmed by 5 bases and V by 5 bases; bases with no gene match: 10. CDR1 is SEHNR and CDR2 is FQNEAQ in the germline V gene (reference sequence). In DNA, the CDR3 is TGTGCCAGCAGCCAAGGGACAGGGGGTTTTGGCGAGACCCAGTACTTC. It is translated as CASSQGTGGFGETQYF.

This clonotype was found a few times. The chain has TRBV4-2 and TRBJ1-2, with TRBD1 identical over 9 bases. The junction had 4 bases not matched to a gene; V was cut back by 0 bases and J by 5 bases. Per the germline V gene, CDR1 is LGHNA and CDR2 is YNFKEQ. This CDR3 has 15 amino acids. CDR3: CASSQEGTGTYGYTF. For the CDR3, the DNA is TGTGCCAGCAGCCAAGAAGGGACAGGGACTTATGGCTACACCTTC.

This clonotype was counted only a few times. The chain is built from TRBV16 and TRBJ2-7; unclear D gene. V lost 0 bases and J 4 bases, leaving 13 bases between the germline ends. Germline lookup yields CDR1 KGHSY and CDR2 FQNENV. The CDR3 is 15 residues long. The CDR3 DNA is TGTGCCAGCAGCCAATCAAGGCCGGGCACGTACGAGCAGTACTTC. As protein: CASSQSRPGTYEQYF.

The CDR3 is CATSDRIHLGQGISANTGELFF. The CDR3 nucleotides read TGTGCCACCAGTGATAGAATTCACTTGGGACAGGGGATATCGGCGAACACCGGGGAGCTGTTTTTT. The gene calls are TRBV24-1 and TRBJ2-2; 10 bases map to TRBD1. This CDR3 is built from 22 residues. The junction had 18 bases not matched to a gene; V was cut back by 3 bases and J by 0 bases. The germline V gene has CDR1 KGHDR and CDR2 SFDVKD.

The CDR3 protein is CASSLIGGVGEKLFF. The CDR3 nucleotides read TGTGCCAGCAGCTTAATAGGAGGGGTCGGGGAAAAACTGTTTTTT. J is TRBJ1-4 and V is TRBV7-2, with D perhaps TRBD1 (5 bases). Germline V gene sequence: CDR1 SGHTA, CDR2 FQGNSA. This CDR3 is built from 15 residues. Trimming removed 2 bases at V and 8 bases at J, with 15 bases between.

The rearrangement joins TRBV3-1 to TRBJ1-6; D gene uncertain. V was trimmed by 4 bases and J by 13 bases, leaving 14 bases between them. The V gene's germline CDR1 is LGHDT and CDR2 YNNKEL (reference sequence). CDR3 length: 13 amino acids. Written as DNA, the CDR3 is TGTGCCAGCAGCCCTACCGACACCCCGCCCCTCCACTTT. It translates to CASSPTDTPPLHF.

The CDR3 sequence is CASSPLSREGFTEAFF. The CDR3 coding sequence is TGTGCCAGTAGCCCTCTGTCCCGGGAGGGTTTCACTGAAGCTTTCTTT. J is TRBJ1-1 and V is TRBV19, with unresolved D. V lost 6 bases and J 4 bases, leaving 21 bases between the germline ends. CDR3 length equals 16 residues. Looked up from germline, CDR1 is LNHDA and CDR2 is SQIVND (reference sequence).

The V gene is TRBV6-2 or TRBV6-3, the J gene TRBJ1-2; 12 positions agree with TRBD1. CDR1 is MNHEY and CDR2 is SVGEGT in the germline V gene. Losses at the gene ends were 8 bases for V and 4 bases for J; bases not matched to a gene: 11. CDR3 length equals 16 residues. The CDR3 loop is CASAGTGGIWGYGYTF. DNA for the CDR3: TGTGCCAGCGCCGGGACAGGGGGCATCTGGGGCTATGGCTACACCTTC.

The V gene is TRBV27, the J gene TRBJ2-5, with D unresolved. The V end lost 2 bases, the J end lost 1 base, and 11 bases lay between the germline ends. CDR3 length: 15 residues. CDR1 and CDR2 (germline): MNHEY, SMNVEV (reference sequence). The CDR3 spells CASSLKVGIQETQYF. The DNA for the CDR3 is TGTGCCAGCAGTTTAAAGGTGGGAATCCAAGAGACCCAGTACTTC.

This clonotype appeared a few times. The chain is built from TRBV2 and TRBJ1-5, with TRBD1 as a possible D gene (6 bases). V lost 6 bases to trimming and J lost 2 bases, with 11 bases between them. Germline loops: CDR1 SNHLY, CDR2 FYNNEI. The CDR3 covers 14 residues. Here the CDR3 reads CASRGQTRNQPQHF. The CDR3 DNA reads as TGTGCCAGCAGAGGACAGACCCGCAATCAGCCCCAGCATTTT.

This chain links TRBV4-1 with TRBJ1-2; 9 positions match TRBD1. Germline V gives CDR1 MGHRA, CDR2 YSYEKL. The length of the CDR3 is 15 residues. V was clipped by 2 bases and J by 6 bases; unmatched bases: 7. The CDR3 region has the DNA TGCGCCAGCAGCCAAATGGACAGGGGAGCGGATGGCTACACCTTC. This sequence encodes CASSQMDRGADGYTF.

V is TRBV12-3 or TRBV12-4 and J is TRBJ2-2; 8 bases are shared with TRBD1. V shed 3 bases and J 7 bases; nucleotides not matched to a gene: 7. This CDR3 is 15 amino acids long. The CDR3 DNA reads as TGTGCCAGCAGTTTCACAGGGGGAAAGGTCGGGGAGCTGTTTTTT. It codes for CASSFTGGKVGELFF.

This rearrangement joins TRBV27 to TRBJ2-2; 7 nucleotides align to TRBD1. CDR1 is MNHEY, CDR2 SMNVEV, per germline (reference sequence). After removal of 5 bases from V and 4 bases from J, the junction contained 10 bases not matched to a gene. The CDR3 runs to 16 residues. The CDR3 sequence: CASSPLTGSGTGELFF. The CDR3 DNA is TGTGCCAGCAGTCCCCTGACAGGGTCGGGCACCGGGGAGCTGTTTTTT.

In its sample, this clonotype was seen many times. The rearrangement uses TRBV14 and TRBJ1-6; 7 nucleotides agree with TRBD1. V gave up 4 bases and J gave up 0 bases; unmatched junction bases: 6. In germline, CDR1 is SGHDN, CDR2 FVKESK. This CDR3 region has 17 residues. This chain's CDR3 is CASSLGTASSYNSPLHF. The CDR3 bases are TGTGCCAGCAGCCTCGGGACAGCTAGCTCCTATAATTCACCCCTCCACTTT.

The chain combines TRBV5-8 with TRBJ1-4; D remains unclear. The CDR3 has 15 amino acids. The V gene lost 0 bases and the J gene lost 7 bases, with 13 bases spanning the gap. Germline V gene data show CDR1 as SGHTS and CDR2 as YDEGEE. The CDR3 sequence: CASSLGAGAGEKLFF. The CDR3 coding sequence is TGTGCCAGCAGCTTGGGGGCTGGAGCCGGTGAAAAACTGTTTTTT. Supplemented by reference TRBV5-8 and TRBJ1-4, the full variable domain reads EAGVTQSPTHLIKTRGQQATLRCSPISGHTSVYWYQQALGLGLQFLLWYDEGEERNRGNFPPRFSGRQFPNYSSELNVNALELEDSALYLCASSLGAGAGEKLFFGSGTQLSVL.

The table lists this clonotype with a few counts. The gene calls are TRBV7-2 and TRBJ2-3; possibly TRBD2 for D (5 bases). The CDR3 length is 15 residues. CDR1 is SGHTA, CDR2 FQGNSA, per germline. Between the trimmed V and J ends, which lost 8 bases and 0 bases, there was a span of 15 bases. CDR3: CASSVIRGSTDTQYF. DNA for the CDR3: TGTGCCAGCTCAGTGATACGGGGTAGCACAGATACGCAGTATTTT.

The chain couples TRBV5-1 to TRBJ2-7; D is perhaps TRBD1 (5 bases). The CDR3 is made up of 12 amino acids. The germline V and J ends were trimmed by 2 bases and 6 bases, with 9 bases remaining between them. Per germline, CDR1 SGHRS and CDR2 YFSETQ. The CDR3 sequence: CASSFSTGEQYF. CDR3 nucleotide sequence: TGCGCCAGCAGCTTCTCTACAGGCGAGCAGTACTTC.

Many counts were recorded for this clonotype. The chain carries TRBV12-3 or TRBV12-4 and TRBJ2-2, with D perhaps TRBD2 (5 bases). Between the trimmed V and J ends, which lost 6 bases and 3 bases, there was a span of 17 bases. CDR3 length: 16 amino acids. The CDR3 is CASRYRGLGDTGELFF. CDR3 sequence (DNA): TGTGCCAGCAGATACCGAGGGTTGGGCGACACCGGGGAGCTGTTTTTT.

The chain employs TRBV28 and TRBJ2-1; TRBD2 matches 12 bases. In germline, CDR1 is MDHEN, CDR2 SYDVKM. CDR3 length equals 16 residues. The ends lost 4 bases at V and 2 bases at J; junction bases unmatched: 3. DNA of the CDR3: TGTGCCAGCAGTTCCCGACTAGCGGGAGCCTACAATGAGCAGTTCTTC. Translation gives CASSSRLAGAYNEQFF.

The gene calls are TRBV4-1 and TRBJ2-3; D gene unclear. V lost 0 bases and J 6 bases, leaving 13 bases between the germline ends. The length of the CDR3 is 15 residues. Germline V gives CDR1 MGHRA, CDR2 YSYEKL. CDR3 DNA sequence: TGCGCCAGCAGCCAAGATAGGGCCCTAGGGGATACGCAGTATTTT. It specifies CASSQDRALGDTQYF.

The chain is built from TRBV6-2 or TRBV6-3 and TRBJ1-2; D is possibly TRBD1 (6 bases). Per germline, CDR1 MNHEY and CDR2 SVGEGT. This CDR3 region has 15 residues. Trimming took 2 bases from V and 7 from J, leaving 17 bases between them. The CDR3 sequence: CASSYTLQGSGGYTF. CDR3 DNA sequence: TGTGCCAGCAGTTACACCCTACAGGGATCTGGTGGCTACACCTTC.